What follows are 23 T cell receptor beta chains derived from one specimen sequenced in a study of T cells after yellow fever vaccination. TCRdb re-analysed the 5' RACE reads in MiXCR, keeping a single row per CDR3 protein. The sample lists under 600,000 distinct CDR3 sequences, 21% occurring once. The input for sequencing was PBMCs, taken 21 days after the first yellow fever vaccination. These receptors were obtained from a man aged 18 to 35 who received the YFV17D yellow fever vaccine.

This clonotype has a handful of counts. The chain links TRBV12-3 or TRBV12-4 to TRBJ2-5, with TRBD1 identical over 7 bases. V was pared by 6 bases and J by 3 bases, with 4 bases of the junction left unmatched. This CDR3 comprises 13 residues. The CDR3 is CASRDTGEETQYF. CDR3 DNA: TGTGCCAGCAGAGATACAGGGGAAGAGACCCAGTACTTC.

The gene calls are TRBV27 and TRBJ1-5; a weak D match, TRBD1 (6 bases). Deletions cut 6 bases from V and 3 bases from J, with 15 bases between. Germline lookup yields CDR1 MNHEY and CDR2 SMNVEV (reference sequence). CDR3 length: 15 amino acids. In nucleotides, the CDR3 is TGTGCCAGCAGGTCTATGGGACAATTCAATCAGCCCCAGCATTTT. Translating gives CASRSMGQFNQPQHF.

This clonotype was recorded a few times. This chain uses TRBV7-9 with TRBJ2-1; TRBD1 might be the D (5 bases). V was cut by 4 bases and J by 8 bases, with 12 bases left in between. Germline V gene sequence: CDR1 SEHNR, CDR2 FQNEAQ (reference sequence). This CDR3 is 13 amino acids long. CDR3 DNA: TGTGCCAGCAGCTCATGGGGCTTGGATGAGCAGTTCTTC. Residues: CASSSWGLDEQFF.

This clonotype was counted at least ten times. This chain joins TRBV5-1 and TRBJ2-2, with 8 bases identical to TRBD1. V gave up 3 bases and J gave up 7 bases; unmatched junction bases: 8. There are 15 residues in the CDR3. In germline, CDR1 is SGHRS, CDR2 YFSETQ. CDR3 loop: CASSWTGTDHGELFF. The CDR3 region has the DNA TGCGCCAGCAGCTGGACAGGGACAGATCACGGGGAGCTGTTTTTT.

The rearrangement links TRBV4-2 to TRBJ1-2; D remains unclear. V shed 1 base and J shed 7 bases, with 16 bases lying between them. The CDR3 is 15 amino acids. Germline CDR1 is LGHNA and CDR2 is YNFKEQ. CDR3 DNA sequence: TGTGCCAGCAGCCAAGCTGTGGCCCAGGATGGTGGCTACACCTTC. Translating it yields CASSQAVAQDGGYTF.

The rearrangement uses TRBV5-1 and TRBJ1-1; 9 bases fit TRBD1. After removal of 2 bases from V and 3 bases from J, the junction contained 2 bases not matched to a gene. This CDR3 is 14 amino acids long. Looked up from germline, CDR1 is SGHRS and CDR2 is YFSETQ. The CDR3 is CASSFTGGYTEAFF. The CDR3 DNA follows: TGCGCCAGCAGCTTCACAGGGGGCTACACTGAAGCTTTCTTT. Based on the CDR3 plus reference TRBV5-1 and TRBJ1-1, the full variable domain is KAGVTQTPRYLIKTRGQQVTLSCSPISGHRSVSWYQQTPGQGLQFLFEYFSETQRNKGNFPGRFSGRQFSNSRSEMNVSTLELGDSALYLCASSFTGGYTEAFFGQGTRLTVV.

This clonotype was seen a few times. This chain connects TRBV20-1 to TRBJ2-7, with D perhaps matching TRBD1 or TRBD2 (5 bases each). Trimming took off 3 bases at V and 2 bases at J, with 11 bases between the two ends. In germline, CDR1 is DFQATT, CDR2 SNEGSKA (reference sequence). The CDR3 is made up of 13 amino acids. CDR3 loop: CSASRDGTYEQYV. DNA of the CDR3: TGCAGTGCTAGCCGGGACGGGACCTACGAGCAGTACGTC.

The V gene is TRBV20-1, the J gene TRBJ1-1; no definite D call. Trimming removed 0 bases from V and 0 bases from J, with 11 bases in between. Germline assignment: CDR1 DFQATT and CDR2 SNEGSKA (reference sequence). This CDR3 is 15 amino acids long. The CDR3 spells CSARDGKEMNTEAFF. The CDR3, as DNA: TGCAGTGCTAGAGATGGGAAGGAAATGAACACTGAAGCTTTCTTT.

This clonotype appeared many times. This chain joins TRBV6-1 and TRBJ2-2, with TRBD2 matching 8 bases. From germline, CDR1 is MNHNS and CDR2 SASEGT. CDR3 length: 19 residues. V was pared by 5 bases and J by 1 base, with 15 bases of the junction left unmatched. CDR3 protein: CASSPQWFAGGENTGELFF. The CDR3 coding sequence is TGTGCCAGCAGTCCCCAATGGTTTGCGGGGGGCGAGAACACCGGGGAGCTGTTTTTT.

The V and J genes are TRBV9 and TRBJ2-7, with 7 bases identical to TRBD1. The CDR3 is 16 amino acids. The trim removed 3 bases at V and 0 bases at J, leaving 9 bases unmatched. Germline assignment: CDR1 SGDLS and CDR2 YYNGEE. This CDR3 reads CASSAPLGQDSYEQYF. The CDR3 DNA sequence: TGTGCCAGCAGCGCACCCCTCGGACAGGACTCCTACGAGCAGTACTTC.

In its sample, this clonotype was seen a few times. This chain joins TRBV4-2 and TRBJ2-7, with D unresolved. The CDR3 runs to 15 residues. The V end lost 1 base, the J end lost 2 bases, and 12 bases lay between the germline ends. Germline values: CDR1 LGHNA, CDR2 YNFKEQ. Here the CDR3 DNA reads TGTGCCAGCAGCCAAGGCGGCCCCGCCGCCTACGAGCAGTACTTC. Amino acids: CASSQGGPAAYEQYF.

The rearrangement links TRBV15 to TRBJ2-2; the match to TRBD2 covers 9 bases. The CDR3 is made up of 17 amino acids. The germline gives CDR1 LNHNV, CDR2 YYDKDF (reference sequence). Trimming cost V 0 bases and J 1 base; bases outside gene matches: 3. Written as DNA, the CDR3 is TGTGCCACCAGCAGAGATCCACTAGCGGGGAACACCGGGGAGCTGTTTTTT. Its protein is CATSRDPLAGNTGELFF.

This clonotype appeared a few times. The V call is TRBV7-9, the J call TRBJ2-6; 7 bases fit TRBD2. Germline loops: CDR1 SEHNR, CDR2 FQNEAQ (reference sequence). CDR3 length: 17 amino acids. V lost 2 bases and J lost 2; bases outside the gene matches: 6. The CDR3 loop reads CASSLPGGMAGANVLTF. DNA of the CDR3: TGTGCCAGCAGCTTACCCGGGGGGATGGCTGGGGCCAACGTCCTGACTTTC.

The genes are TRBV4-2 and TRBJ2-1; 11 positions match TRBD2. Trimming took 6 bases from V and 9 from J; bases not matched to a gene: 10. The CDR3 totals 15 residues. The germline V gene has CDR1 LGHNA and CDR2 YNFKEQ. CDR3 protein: CASRGRASGGSEQFF. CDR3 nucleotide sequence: TGTGCCAGCAGGGGAAGGGCTAGCGGGGGGAGTGAGCAGTTCTTC.

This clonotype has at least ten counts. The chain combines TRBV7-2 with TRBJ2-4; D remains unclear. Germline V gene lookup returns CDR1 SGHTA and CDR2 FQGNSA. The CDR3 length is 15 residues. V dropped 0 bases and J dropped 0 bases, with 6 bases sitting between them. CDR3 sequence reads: CASSLAGLAKNIQYF. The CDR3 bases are TGTGCCAGCAGCTTAGCTGGGCTAGCCAAAAACATTCAGTACTTC.

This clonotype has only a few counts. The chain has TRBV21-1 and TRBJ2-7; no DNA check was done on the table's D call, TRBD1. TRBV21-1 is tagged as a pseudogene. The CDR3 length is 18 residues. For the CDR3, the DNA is TGTGCCAGCAGCAAATGTAGCCGGGACAGGGGGCAAAAGGCCGAGCAGTACGTC. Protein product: CASSKCSRDRGQKAEQYV.

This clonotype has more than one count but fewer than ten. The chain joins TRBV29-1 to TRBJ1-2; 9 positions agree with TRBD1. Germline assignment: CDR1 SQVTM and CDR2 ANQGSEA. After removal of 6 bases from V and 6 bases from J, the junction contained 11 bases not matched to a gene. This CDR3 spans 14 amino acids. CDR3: CSVHPTGGHDGYTF. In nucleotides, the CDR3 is TGCAGCGTACACCCGACAGGGGGTCACGATGGCTACACCTTC.

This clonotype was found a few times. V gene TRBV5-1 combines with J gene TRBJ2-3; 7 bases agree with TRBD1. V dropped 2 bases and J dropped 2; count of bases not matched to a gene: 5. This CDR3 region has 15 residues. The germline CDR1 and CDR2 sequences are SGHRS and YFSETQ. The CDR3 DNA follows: TGCGCCAGCAGCTTACAGGGACAGCTCACAGATACGCAGTATTTT. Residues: CASSLQGQLTDTQYF.

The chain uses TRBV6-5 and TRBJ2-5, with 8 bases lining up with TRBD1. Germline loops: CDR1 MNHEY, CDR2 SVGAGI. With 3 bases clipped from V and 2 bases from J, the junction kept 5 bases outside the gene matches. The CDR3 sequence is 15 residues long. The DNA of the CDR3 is TGTGCCAGCAGTTATTCTTACAGGGGGCAAGAGACCCAGTACTTC. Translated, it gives CASSYSYRGQETQYF.

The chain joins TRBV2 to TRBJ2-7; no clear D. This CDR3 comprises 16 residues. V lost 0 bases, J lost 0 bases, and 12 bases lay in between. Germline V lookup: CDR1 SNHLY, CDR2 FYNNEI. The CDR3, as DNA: TGTGCCAGCAGTGAAGCGCTTTCAGGTCCCTCCTACGAGCAGTACTTC. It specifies CASSEALSGPSYEQYF.

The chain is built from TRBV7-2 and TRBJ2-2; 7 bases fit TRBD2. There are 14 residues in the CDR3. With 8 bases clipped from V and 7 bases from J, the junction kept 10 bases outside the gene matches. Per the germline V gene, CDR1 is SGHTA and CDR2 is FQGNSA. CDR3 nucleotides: TGTGCCAGCCGAGGGACTAATTATGACGGGGAGCTGTTTTTT. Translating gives CASRGTNYDGELFF.

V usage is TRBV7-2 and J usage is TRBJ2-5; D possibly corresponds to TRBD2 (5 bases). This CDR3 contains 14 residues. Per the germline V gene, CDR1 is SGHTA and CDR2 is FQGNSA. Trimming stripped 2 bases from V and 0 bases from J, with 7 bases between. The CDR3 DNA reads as TGTGCCAGCAGCTTAACGGGGAACCAAGAGACCCAGTACTTC. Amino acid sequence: CASSLTGNQETQYF.

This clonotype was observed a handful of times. CDR3 protein: CASSLQGSPEAFF. CDR3 bases: TGTGCCAGCAGCTTGCAGGGAAGTCCTGAAGCTTTCTTT. V usage is TRBV5-4 and J usage is TRBJ1-1, with D possibly TRBD1 on 5 matching bases. Germline-derived CDR1 and CDR2 are SGHNT and YYREEE (reference sequence). The CDR3 is made up of 13 amino acids. The V end lost 1 base, the J end lost 6 bases, and 10 bases lay between the germline ends.